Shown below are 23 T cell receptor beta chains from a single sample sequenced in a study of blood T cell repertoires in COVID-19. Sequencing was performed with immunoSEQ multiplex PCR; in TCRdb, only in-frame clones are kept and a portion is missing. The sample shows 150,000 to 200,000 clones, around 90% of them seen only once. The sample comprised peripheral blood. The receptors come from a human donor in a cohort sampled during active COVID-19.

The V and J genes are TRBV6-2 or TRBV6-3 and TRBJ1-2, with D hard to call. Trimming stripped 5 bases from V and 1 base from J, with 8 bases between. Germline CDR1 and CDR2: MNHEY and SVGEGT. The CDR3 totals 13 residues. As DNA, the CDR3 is TGTGCCAGCAGTCCCGGACTTAACTATGGCTACACCTTC. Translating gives CASSPGLNYGYTF.

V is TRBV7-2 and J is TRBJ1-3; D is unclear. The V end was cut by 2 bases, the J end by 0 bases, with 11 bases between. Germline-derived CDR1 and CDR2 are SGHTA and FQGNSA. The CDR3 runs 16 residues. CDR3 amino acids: CASSLSGSTSGNTIYF. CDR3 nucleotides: TGTGCCAGCAGCTTATCAGGCAGTACCTCTGGAAACACCATATATTTT.

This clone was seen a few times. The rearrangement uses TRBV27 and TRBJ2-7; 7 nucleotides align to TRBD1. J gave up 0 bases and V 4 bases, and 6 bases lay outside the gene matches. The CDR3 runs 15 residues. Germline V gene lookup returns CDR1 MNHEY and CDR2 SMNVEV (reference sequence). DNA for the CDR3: TGTGCCAGCAGTTCCCAGGGGGATATCTCCTACGAGCAGTACTTC. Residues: CASSSQGDISYEQYF.

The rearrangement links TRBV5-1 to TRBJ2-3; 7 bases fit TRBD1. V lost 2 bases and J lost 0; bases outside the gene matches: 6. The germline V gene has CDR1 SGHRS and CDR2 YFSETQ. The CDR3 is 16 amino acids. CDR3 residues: CASSFRTGDSTDTQYF. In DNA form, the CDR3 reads TGCGCCAGCAGCTTCCGGACAGGAGATAGCACAGATACGCAGTATTTT.

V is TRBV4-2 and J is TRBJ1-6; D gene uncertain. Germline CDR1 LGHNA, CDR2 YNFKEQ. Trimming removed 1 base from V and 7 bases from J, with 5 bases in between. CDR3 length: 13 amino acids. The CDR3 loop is CASSQGENSPLHF. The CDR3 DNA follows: TGTGCCAGCAGCCAAGGGGAGAATTCACCCCTCCACTTT.

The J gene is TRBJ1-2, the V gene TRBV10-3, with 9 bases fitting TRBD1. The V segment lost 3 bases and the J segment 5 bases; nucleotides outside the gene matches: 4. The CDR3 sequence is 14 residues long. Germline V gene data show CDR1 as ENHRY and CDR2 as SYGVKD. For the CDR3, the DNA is TGTGCCATCAGTGAATTGGGACAGGGTTATGGCTACACCTTC. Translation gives CAISELGQGYGYTF.

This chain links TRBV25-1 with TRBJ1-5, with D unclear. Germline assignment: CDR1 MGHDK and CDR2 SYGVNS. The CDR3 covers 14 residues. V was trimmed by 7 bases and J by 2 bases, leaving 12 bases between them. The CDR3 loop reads CASTPTGGNQPQHF. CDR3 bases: TGTGCCAGCACTCCCACGGGAGGCAATCAGCCCCAGCATTTT.

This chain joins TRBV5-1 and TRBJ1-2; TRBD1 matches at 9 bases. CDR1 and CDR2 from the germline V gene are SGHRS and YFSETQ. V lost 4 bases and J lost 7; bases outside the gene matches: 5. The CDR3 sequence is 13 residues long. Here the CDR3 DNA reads TGCGCCAGCAGCAACAGGGGGCGCAGTGGCTACACCTTC. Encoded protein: CASSNRGRSGYTF. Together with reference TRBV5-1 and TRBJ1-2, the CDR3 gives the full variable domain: KAGVTQTPRYLIKTRGQQVTLSCSPISGHRSVSWYQQTPGQGLQFLFEYFSETQRNKGNFPGRFSGRQFSNSRSEMNVSTLELGDSALYLCASSNRGRSGYTFGSGTRLTVV.

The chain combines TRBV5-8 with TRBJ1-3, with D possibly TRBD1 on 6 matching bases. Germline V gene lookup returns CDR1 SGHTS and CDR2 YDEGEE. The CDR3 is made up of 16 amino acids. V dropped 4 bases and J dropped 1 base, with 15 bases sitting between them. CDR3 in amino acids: CASSRYRDFSGNTIYF. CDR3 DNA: TGTGCCAGCAGCCGCTACAGGGATTTTTCTGGAAACACCATATATTTT.

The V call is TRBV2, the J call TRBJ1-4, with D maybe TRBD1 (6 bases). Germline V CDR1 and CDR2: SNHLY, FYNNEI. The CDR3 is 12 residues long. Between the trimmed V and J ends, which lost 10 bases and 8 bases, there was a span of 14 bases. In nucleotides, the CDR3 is TGTGCCACTCGACAGGAAAGGGAAAAACTGTTTTTT. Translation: CATRQEREKLFF. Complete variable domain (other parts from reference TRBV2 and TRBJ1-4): EPEVTQTPSHQVTQMGQEVILRCVPISNHLYFYWYRQILGQKVEFLVSFYNNEISEKSEIFDDQFSVERPDGSNFTLKIRSTKLEDSAMYFCATRQEREKLFFGSGTQLSVL.

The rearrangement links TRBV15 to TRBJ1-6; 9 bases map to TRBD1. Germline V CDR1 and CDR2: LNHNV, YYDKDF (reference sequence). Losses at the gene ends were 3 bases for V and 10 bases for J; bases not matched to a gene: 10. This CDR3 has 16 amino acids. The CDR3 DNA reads TGTGCCACCAGCAGTGTTCAGGACAGGGGCGACTCACCCCTCCACTTT. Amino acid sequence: CATSSVQDRGDSPLHF. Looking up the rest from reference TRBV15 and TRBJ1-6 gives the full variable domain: DAMVIQNPRYQVTQFGKPVTLSCSQTLNHNVMYWYQQKSSQAPKLLFHYYDKDFNNEADTPDNFQSRRPNTSFCFLDIRSPGLGDTAMYLCATSSVQDRGDSPLHFGNGTRLTVT.

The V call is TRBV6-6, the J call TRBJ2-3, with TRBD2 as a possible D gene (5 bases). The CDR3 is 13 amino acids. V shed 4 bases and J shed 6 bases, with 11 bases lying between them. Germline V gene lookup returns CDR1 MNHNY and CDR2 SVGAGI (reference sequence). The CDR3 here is CASSLRGEDTQYF. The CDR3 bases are TGTGCCAGCAGTTTACGGGGTGAGGATACGCAGTATTTT.

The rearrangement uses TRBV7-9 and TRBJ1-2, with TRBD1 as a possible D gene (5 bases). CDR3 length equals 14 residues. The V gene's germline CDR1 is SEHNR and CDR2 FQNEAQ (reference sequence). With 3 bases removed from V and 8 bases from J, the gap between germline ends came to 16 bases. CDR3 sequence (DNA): TGTGCCAGCAGCTTCGCGACAGACTTCCGCGGCTACACCTTC. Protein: CASSFATDFRGYTF.

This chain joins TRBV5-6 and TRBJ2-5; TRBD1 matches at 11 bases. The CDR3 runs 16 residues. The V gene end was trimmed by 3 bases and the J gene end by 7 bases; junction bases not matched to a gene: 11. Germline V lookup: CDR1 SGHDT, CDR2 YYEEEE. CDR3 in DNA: TGTGCCAGCAGCTCAATTTGGGGACAGGGGGACCTGACCCAGTACTTC. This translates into CASSSIWGQGDLTQYF.

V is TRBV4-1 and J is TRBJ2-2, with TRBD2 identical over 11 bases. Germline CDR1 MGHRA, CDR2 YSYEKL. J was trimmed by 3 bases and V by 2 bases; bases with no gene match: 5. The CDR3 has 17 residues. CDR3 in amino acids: CASSQSGLAGDTGELFF. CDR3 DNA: TGCGCCAGCAGCCAATCTGGACTAGCGGGTGACACCGGGGAGCTGTTTTTT.

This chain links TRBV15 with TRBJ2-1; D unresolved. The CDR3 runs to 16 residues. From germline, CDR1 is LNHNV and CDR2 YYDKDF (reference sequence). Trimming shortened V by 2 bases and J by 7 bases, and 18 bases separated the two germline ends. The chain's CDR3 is CATSRPTSPNGNEQFF. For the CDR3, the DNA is TGTGCCACCAGCAGACCCACTTCGCCAAACGGGAATGAGCAGTTCTTC.

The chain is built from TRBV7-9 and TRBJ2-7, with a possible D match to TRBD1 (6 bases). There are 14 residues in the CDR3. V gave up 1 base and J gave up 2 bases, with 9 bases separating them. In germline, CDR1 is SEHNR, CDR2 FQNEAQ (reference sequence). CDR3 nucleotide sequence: TGTGCCAGCAGCTTAGGGTCAGGGGCCTACGAGCAGTACTTC. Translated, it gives CASSLGSGAYEQYF. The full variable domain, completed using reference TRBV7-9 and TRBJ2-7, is DTGVSQNPRHKITKRGQNVTFRCDPISEHNRLYWYRQTLGQGPEFLTYFQNEAQLEKSRLLSDRFSAERPKGSFSTLEIQRTEQGDSAMYLCASSLGSGAYEQYFGPGTRLTVT.

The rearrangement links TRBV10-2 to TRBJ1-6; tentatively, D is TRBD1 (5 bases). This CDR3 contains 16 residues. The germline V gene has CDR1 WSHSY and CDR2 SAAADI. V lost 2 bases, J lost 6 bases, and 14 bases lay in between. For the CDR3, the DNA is TGCGCCAGCAGTGAGATGGGACTGAAAAGTAATTCACCCCTCCACTTT. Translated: CASSEMGLKSNSPLHF.

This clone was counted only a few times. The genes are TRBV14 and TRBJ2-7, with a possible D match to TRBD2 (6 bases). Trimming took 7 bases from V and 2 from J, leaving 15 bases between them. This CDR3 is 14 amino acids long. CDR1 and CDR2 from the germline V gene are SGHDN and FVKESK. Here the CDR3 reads CASNKRGLTYEQYF. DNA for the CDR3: TGTGCCAGCAACAAAAGGGGACTGACCTACGAGCAGTACTTC.

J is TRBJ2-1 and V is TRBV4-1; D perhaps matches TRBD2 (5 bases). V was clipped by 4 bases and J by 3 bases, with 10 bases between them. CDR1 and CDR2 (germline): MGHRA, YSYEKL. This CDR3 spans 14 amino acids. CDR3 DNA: TGCGCCAGCAGCCTCCGACTAAACTACAATGAGCAGTTCTTC. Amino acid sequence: CASSLRLNYNEQFF.

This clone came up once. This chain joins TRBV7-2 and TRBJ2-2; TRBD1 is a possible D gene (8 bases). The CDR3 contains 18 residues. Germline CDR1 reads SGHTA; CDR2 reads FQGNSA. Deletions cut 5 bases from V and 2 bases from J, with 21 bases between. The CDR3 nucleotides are TGTGCCAGCAGCCCAGGGAGGGGACAGGTGCCTAACACCGGGGAGCTGTTTTTT. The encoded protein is CASSPGRGQVPNTGELFF.

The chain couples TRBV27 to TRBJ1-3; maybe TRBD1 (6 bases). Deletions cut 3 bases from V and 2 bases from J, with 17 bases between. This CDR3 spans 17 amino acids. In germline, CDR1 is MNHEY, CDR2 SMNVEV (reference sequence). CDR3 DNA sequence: TGTGCCAGCAGTTTGCGACCAGACAGGACCGCTGGAAACACCATATATTTT. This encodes CASSLRPDRTAGNTIYF.

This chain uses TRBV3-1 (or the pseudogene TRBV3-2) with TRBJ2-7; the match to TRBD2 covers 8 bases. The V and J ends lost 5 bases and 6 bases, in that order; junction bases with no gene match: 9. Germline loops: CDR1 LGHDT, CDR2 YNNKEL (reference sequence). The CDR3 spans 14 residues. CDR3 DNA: TGTGCCAGCAGCACGGCGGGAGGTCACGGCGAGCAGTACTTC. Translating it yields CASSTAGGHGEQYF.